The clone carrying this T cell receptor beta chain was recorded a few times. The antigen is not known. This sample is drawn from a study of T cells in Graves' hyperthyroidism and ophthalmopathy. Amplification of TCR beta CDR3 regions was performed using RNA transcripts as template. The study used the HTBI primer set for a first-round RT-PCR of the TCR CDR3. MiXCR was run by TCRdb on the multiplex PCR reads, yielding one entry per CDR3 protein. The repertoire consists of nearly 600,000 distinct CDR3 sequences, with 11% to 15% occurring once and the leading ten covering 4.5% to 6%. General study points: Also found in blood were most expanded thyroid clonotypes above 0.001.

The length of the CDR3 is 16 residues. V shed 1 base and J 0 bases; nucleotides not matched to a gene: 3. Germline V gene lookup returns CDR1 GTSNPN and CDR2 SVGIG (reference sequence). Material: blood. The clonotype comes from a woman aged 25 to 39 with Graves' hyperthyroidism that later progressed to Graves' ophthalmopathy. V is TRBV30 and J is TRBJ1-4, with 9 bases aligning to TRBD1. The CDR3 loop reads CAWSGGQGTTNEKLFF. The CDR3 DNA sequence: TGTGCCTGGAGTGGGGGACAGGGAACAACTAATGAAAAACTGTTTTTT.